This paragraph reports one T cell receptor (beta chain). Its specificity is unknown. The data are from a study of cytomegalovirus exposure and HLA in healthy donors. Whole-study findings and limits: Association of 15,000 to 20,000 TCR beta sequences with HLA alleles was found at 0.05 false discovery rate in a later analysis.

PCR involved 60 Vbeta and 13 Jbeta primers. Method: immunoSEQ multiplex PCR; TCRdb's copy keeps in-frame clones and lacks some. The sample lists 150,000 or so clones, more than 60% occurring once. The TCR was taken from a woman in her thirties or forties in good health and CMV-seronegative. Sequences were obtained from PBMCs.

CDR3 residues: CASSTGQGRDTEAFF. The CDR3 coding sequence is TGTGCCAGCAGCACAGGACAGGGCAGAGACACTGAAGCTTTCTTT. V is TRBV7-9 and J is TRBJ1-1, with 8 bases that match TRBD1. The V gene's germline CDR1 is SEHNR and CDR2 FQNEAQ (reference sequence). The CDR3 has 15 residues. The V gene end was trimmed by 5 bases and the J gene end by 3 bases; junction bases not matched to a gene: 8.